This T cell receptor (beta chain) came from a study of cytomegalovirus exposure and HLA in healthy donors (dated by TCRdb to the late 2010s). At the level of the whole study: An earlier analysis of 587 of the donors reported 250 to 350 Gb of sequence data and 95 million to 130 million unique TCR beta sequences obtained from roughly 170 million T cells. An early release that covered more than 550 HLA-typed donors contained approximately 300 gigabases of sequencing data and 75 million to 100 million unique TCR sequences. The genetic ancestry cluster associated with self-reported Caucasian donors included 80% to 90% of the roughly 360 genotyped donors. The study was designed to test whether signatures of past pathogen exposure could be identified by cataloging public T cell receptors. The T cell repertoires of 666 subjects were profiled by immunosequencing and related to cytomegalovirus serostatus. Besides the first cohort of hundreds of subjects, a separate validation cohort made up of 120 or so different subjects was used. The study combined high-throughput TCR immunosequencing, statistical association of individual TCRs with disease status, and machine learning to predict cytomegalovirus infection status. A later analysis re-examined previously published TCR beta repertoires from over 500 donors and added high-resolution HLA genotyping to investigate patterns of TCR occurrence. In the later analysis, no new phenotypic data were used to find candidate immune exposures; instead, reliance was placed on TCR beta sequences and their occurrence across donors. To decide whether each TCR beta V gene segment behaved as functional or pseudogenic, an earlier analysis of fewer than 750 of the donors relied on high-throughput TCR beta sequencing. Alongside the repertoire data, information on donor age, sex, ethnicity and CMV serostatus was compiled. In a later genetic analysis, genome-wide SNP genotypes for about 65% of the roughly 670 donors were used, and that subset was treated as a discovery cohort. All discovery cohort repertoires had been generated on a single sequencing platform. HLA typing covered class I and class II loci at four-digit resolution. Typing coverage varied by locus: about 620-630 donors for A, B, C, DRB1 and DQB1; roughly 510 for DQA1; 606 for DPA1; 450 to 480 for DPB1. About five DR-DQ haplotypes were handled as single units for association and clustering because linkage in the cohort was strong. Among about 400 genotyped donors of the cohort, an average of roughly 230,000 unique TCR beta nucleotide sequences was sequenced per donor, of which about 18% were non-productive. Paper-wide results and their limitations: Sequencing depth was assumed to be roughly uniform across donors in the presence/absence analyses, though that assumption may not hold. Only TCR beta chains were sequenced in this cohort, and the absence of alpha or paired-chain data limited detectable features. In an earlier analysis of more than 500 of the donors, most TCR beta V segments appeared in productive rearrangements about 90% or about 30% of the time, broadly matching IMGT annotations. Linkage disequilibrium might explain the correlated functional status among segregating V segments, but an unknown experimental factor could not be excluded. In a later analysis, about 16,000 TCR beta sequences were associated with specific HLA alleles at a false discovery rate of 0.05. Most TCR sequences were seen in very few donors, while some public TCRs were found in many individuals. Several of the top co-occurrence clusters appeared to be linked to parvovirus B19, influenza, CMV and Epstein-Barr virus, according to a later analysis. A later genetic analysis reported fewer N-insertions in productive TCRs among donors in an Asian-associated ancestry cluster than the roughly 700-donor mean. Compared with equally common non-associated chains, HLA-associated TCR beta chains in a later analysis were more clonally expanded and had lower generation probabilities. In a later analysis, TCR association rates were found to vary across HLA loci, with the most associated TCRs seen for DRB1 alleles and the fewest for HLA-C alleles. CMV serostatus was the only immune exposure information available for the cohort. An association between a missense DCLRE1C variant and V-gene and J-gene trimming of TCR beta chains was found in a later genetic analysis and replicated in an independent cohort. Some IMGT-functional V segments, including TRBV6-2 and TRBV6-3, could not be distinguished by the 87-base-pair reads and were therefore excluded. The study listed approximately 160 TCR beta chains as associated with cytomegalovirus. The classifier was reported to diagnose cytomegalovirus status with high specificity and sensitivity in both the original and validation cohorts. A further reported finding was that TCR beta sequences accurately predicted the HLA-A and HLA-B alleles for most subjects in the first cohort. Strong co-occurrence of HLA alleles, especially DR and DQ, made assigning TCR associations to individual alleles difficult. Because some donors lacked HLA typing at each locus, the association tests relied only on the typed subset. It was suggested by the authors that the approach could potentially be generalized to other disease states and immunological phenotypes. A later analysis found that most CMV-associated TCR beta chains appeared HLA-restricted, with HLA associations seemingly driven largely by CMV exposure. A few of the identified cytomegalovirus-associated TCR beta chains were confirmed in vitro to be specific for cytomegalovirus antigens. About 17 rarely observed V segments, including chromosome 9 orphons, were excluded from the earlier analysis of some 590 of the donors because counts were too low. A cluster of highly shared sequence variants was judged likely to be a technical artifact of the sequencing pipeline.

CDR1 is given as SNHLY and CDR2 as FYNNEI, both from the germline V gene. Including the terminal cysteine and phenylalanine, the CDR3 comprises 11 residues. The only DNA kept is the CDR3, 33 bases in frame from the first base. Trimmed from V: 8 bases; trimmed from J: 11 bases; junction bases lacking a gene match: 6. The cohort comprised 666 healthy bone marrow donors. At the time of sampling, all cohort members were nominally healthy, though unrecorded immune exposures were likely present. The donor tested CMV seropositive and was one of the 289 seropositive cohort members. Every donor gave a peripheral blood sample, and the peripheral blood mononuclear cells from that sample were used for TCR beta sequencing. The Qiagen DNeasy Blood Extraction Kit was used to extract genomic DNA from the blood cell samples. The library was generated by the immunoSEQ multiplex PCR assay. A mixture of 60 forward primers for TCR Vbeta segments and 13 reverse primers for TCR Jbeta segments was used in the multiplex PCR. The CDR3 region of rearranged TCR beta genes was amplified from genomic DNA by a multiplex PCR assay. The amplified TCR beta libraries were sequenced on the Illumina HiSeq System as 87-base-pair reads. The authors' analysis ran thus. Across the 670 or so repertoires, a later analysis counted 60 million to 90 million unique TCR beta chains, some 11 million of which were shared by at least two donors. Raw reads were error-corrected and collapsed into unique sequences with a nearest-neighbor algorithm that merged closely related sequences to remove PCR and sequencing errors. CDR3 sequences were aligned to IMGT reference sequences to assign V, D and J gene segments. For a sequence to be retained, at least a six-nucleotide match to both a V gene segment and a J gene segment was required. A rearrangement counted as productive if the CDR3 had no stop codons and remained in frame with V and J, and every other rearrangement counted as non-productive. Following IMGT convention, CDR3 was defined as the stretch from the second conserved V-encoded cysteine up to the conserved J-encoded phenylalanine. The earlier analysis of approximately 500 of the donors excluded sequences that lacked an unambiguous match to a single V gene segment. In an earlier analysis of 450 to 750 of the donors, a V segment was called functional when productive rearrangements were above 56.7%, and segregating when the standard deviation between donors exceeded 5%. A statistical classification framework was built for diagnosing cytomegalovirus status from the catalog of TCR beta chain sequences. A later analysis assigned V and J genes by comparing TCR nucleotide sequences with IMGT/GENE-DB human TR gene sequences. Using the TCRdist pipeline, a later analysis assigned CDR3 sequences along with most-parsimonious VDJ recombination scenarios. A later analysis defined each TCR beta chain by its CDR3 amino acid sequence plus V-gene family, and excluded reads lacking a unique V-gene family. As a way to deal with suspected cross-contamination and a sequencing artifact, a later analysis dropped 592 nucleotide sequences that were highly shared and had low generation probability. A later analysis calculated a clonal expansion index for each public chain from normalized within-repertoire ranks of inferred template counts. In a later analysis, generation probabilities were computed using a VDJ recombination model fitted to out-of-frame rearrangements, and the results were checked against IGoR. Hypergeometric tests were used in a later analysis to score TCR-TCR, TCR-HLA and TCR-CMV co-occurrence, with a repertoire-size bias correction applied to the TCR pairs. A later analysis estimated false discovery rates by permuting HLA or CMV assignments 20 times. In a later analysis, co-occurring TCRs were grouped with DBSCAN, and TCRdist sequence similarity was added when clustering was performed within HLA-allele-positive subsets. Co-occurrence clustering excluded repertoires with fewer than 30,000 or more than 120,000 public chains, plus five with anomalous nucleotide sharing. Sourced from immuneACCESS, this table was stored by TCRdb with only in-frame sequences that have V and J called. A share of the clones is absent; for the studies checked, an unresolved V gene accounts for under half, and the remainder has no known explanation. That table furnishes V, J and clone size, whereas the DNA furnished D and trimming. For this sample there are 150,000 to 200,000 clones; about 83% appear just once. In total, the top ten clones hold around 4.9% of the sample.

Worth noting for this clone: This clone's antigen is unknown. Nothing much larger sits one base from this clone, and base qualities are not available.

This TCR was recovered from a girl under 18 in good health and CMV-seropositive. Sequencing was done on a sample of PBMCs. In this chain, TRBV2 is recombined with TRBJ1-1; 9 junctional bases match TRBD1. DNA sequence: TGTGCCAGCGGGAGGGACAGGGTGGCTTTCTTT. This yields the protein CASGRDRVAFF.